This TCR beta chain was documented in a study of T cells after yellow fever vaccination. In germline, CDR1 is LGHDT, CDR2 YNNKEL (reference sequence). The CDR3 contains 13 residues. V shed 4 bases and J shed 6 bases, with 10 bases lying between them. This clonotype has a count of ten or more. What it binds is not known. Points from the study as a whole: In FACS-sorted repertoires, abundant clonotypes from the bulk population could appear as contaminants. A weaker but faster secondary response was observed, peaking on day 5 versus 15. Clonotypes found in both CD4 and CD8 compartments made up a small share.

5'RACE template switching added a universal primer site and UMIs to TCR cDNA. TCRdb re-called the 5' RACE reads through MiXCR, storing one row per CDR3 protein. The sample includes 120,000 or so distinct CDR3 sequences, around 7.2% of them seen just once. The input for sequencing was CD4+ T cells sorted from PBMCs, taken about 49 days after the first yellow fever vaccination. This receptor was obtained from a man between 18 and 35 years old who received the YFV17D yellow fever vaccine. The J gene is TRBJ1-3, the V gene TRBV3-1, with D possibly matching TRBD1 (6 bases). CDR3 bases: TGTGCCAGCAGCCCCCCAGGGGCAAACACCATATATTTT. It is translated as CASSPPGANTIYF.